A selection of T cell receptor beta chains follows, all from one sample in a study of blood T cell repertoires in COVID-19. Sequencing was performed with immunoSEQ multiplex PCR; in TCRdb, only in-frame clones are kept and a portion is missing. The profile shows 100,000 to 150,000 clones, approximately 85% of them singletons. Input material: peripheral blood. The receptors stem from a man of 80 years or more with active or convalescent COVID-19. CDR3s include the opening cysteine and the closing phenylalanine or tryptophan. The D gene is left open where the match is weak. Rows give clone size only sometimes, using once, few, many, or a class for an expanded clone.

CDR3 protein: CASKEREGSYEQYF
CDR3 DNA: TGTGCCAGCAAGGAGCGGGAGGGTTCCTACGAGCAGTACTTC
V gene: TRBV9
D gene: TRBD2
J gene: TRBJ2-7
clone size: .

CDR3 protein: CASSFREGFSSYEQYF
CDR3 DNA: TGTGCCAGCAGCTTTCGTGAGGGATTTAGCTCCTACGAGCAGTACTTC
V gene: TRBV11-2
D gene: .
J gene: TRBJ2-7
clone size: few

CDR3 protein: CASSEEGQQPQHF
CDR3 DNA: TGTGCCAGCAGTGAAGAGGGACAGCAGCCCCAGCATTTT
V gene: TRBV2
D gene: TRBD1
J gene: TRBJ1-5
clone size: .

CDR3 protein: CASSEARRLARRYEQYF
CDR3 DNA: TGTGCCAGCAGTGAAGCTCGTAGACTAGCCCGCCGTTACGAGCAGTACTTC
V gene: TRBV6-1
D gene: TRBD2
J gene: TRBJ2-7
clone size: .

CDR3 protein: CASSVGTNRGTEAFF
CDR3 DNA: TGTGCCAGCAGCGTAGGTACAAATAGGGGCACTGAAGCTTTCTTT
V gene: TRBV9
D gene: .
J gene: TRBJ1-1
clone size: .

CDR3 protein: CASSLRDRVGEQYF
CDR3 DNA: TGCGCCAGCAGCCTCCGGGACAGGGTAGGAGAGCAGTACTTC
V gene: TRBV5-1
D gene: TRBD1
J gene: TRBJ2-7
clone size: .

CDR3 protein: CASSERRWGAEAFF
CDR3 DNA: TGTGCCAGCAGTGAAAGGCGCTGGGGGGCTGAAGCTTTCTTT
V gene: TRBV6-1
D gene: .
J gene: TRBJ1-1
clone size: once

CDR3 protein: CASSAGLAGGVNEQYF
CDR3 DNA: TGTGCCAGCAGCGCAGGACTAGCGGGAGGTGTAAACGAGCAGTACTTC
V gene: TRBV9
D gene: TRBD2
J gene: TRBJ2-7
clone size: .

CDR3 protein: CASSYQTSFWRNEQFF
CDR3 DNA: TGTGCCAGCAGCTACCAGACTAGCTTTTGGAGGAATGAGCAGTTCTTC
V gene: TRBV7-2
D gene: TRBD2
J gene: TRBJ2-1
clone size: .

CDR3 protein: CASSYVGANSGAFF
CDR3 DNA: TGTGCCAGCAGTTACGTGGGAGCGAACTCCGGAGCTTTCTTT
V gene: TRBV6-5
D gene: .
J gene: TRBJ1-1
clone size: .

CDR3 protein: CASSYDSHQPQHF
CDR3 DNA: TGTGCCAGCAGTTATGACAGTCATCAGCCCCAGCATTTT
V gene: TRBV6-2/TRBV6-3
D gene: .
J gene: TRBJ1-5
clone size: .

CDR3 protein: CASSDLGLATDTQYF
CDR3 DNA: TGTGCCAGCAGCGACCTCGGACTAGCCACGGATACGCAGTATTTT
V gene: TRBV9
D gene: TRBD2
J gene: TRBJ2-3
clone size: .

CDR3 protein: CASSQGQAIYGYTF
CDR3 DNA: TGTGCCAGCAGCCAAGGACAGGCCATCTATGGCTACACCTTC
V gene: TRBV3-1/TRBV3-2
D gene: .
J gene: TRBJ1-2
clone size: few

CDR3 protein: CASTDPRRGGYSNQPQHF
CDR3 DNA: TGTGCCAGCACCGACCCAAGGAGGGGGGGCTATAGCAATCAGCCCCAGCATTTT
V gene: TRBV28
D gene: .
J gene: TRBJ1-5
clone size: .

CDR3 protein: CASSISAANTIYF
CDR3 DNA: TGTGCCAGTAGTATCTCCGCGGCGAACACCATATATTTT
V gene: TRBV19
D gene: .
J gene: TRBJ1-3
clone size: .

CDR3 protein: CASRRSGFSYEQYF
CDR3 DNA: TGTGCCAGCAGGCGTAGCGGGTTCTCCTACGAGCAGTACTTC
V gene: TRBV2
D gene: TRBD2
J gene: TRBJ2-7
clone size: .